Presented here are 8 T cell receptor beta chains from one specimen sequenced in a study of shared clonotypes between healthy human individuals. Assay used: immunoSEQ multiplex PCR; TCRdb lists only in-frame clones, some missing. The sample lists some 2,100,000 clones, approximately 95% occurring once. The sequenced sample consisted of naive CD4+ T cells sorted from blood. Subset here: CD45RA+ positively selected. Receptors were obtained from a man aged 18 to 30 in good health.

The CDR3: CASSVAGNEQYF. The CDR3 region has the DNA TGTGCCAGCAGTGTAGCCGGGAACGAGCAGTACTTC. J is TRBJ2-7 and V is TRBV2; D possibly corresponds to TRBD2 (5 bases). Trimming took 4 bases from V and 5 from J, leaving 9 bases between them. CDR1 is SNHLY and CDR2 is FYNNEI in the germline V gene. The CDR3 totals 12 residues.

CDR3: CASSQEEGSYNEQFF. The CDR3 DNA reads as TGCGCCAGCAGCCAAGAAGAGGGCTCCTACAATGAGCAGTTCTTC. The chain combines TRBV4-1 with TRBJ2-1; D might be TRBD2 (5 bases). The CDR3 extends over 15 amino acids. Looked up from germline, CDR1 is MGHRA and CDR2 is YSYEKL. Trimming stripped 0 bases from V and 0 bases from J, with 6 bases between.

The V call is TRBV29-1, the J call TRBJ2-7, with 11 bases fitting TRBD2. The germline CDR1 and CDR2 sequences are SQVTM and ANQGSEA. The trim removed 7 bases at V and 5 bases at J, leaving 10 bases unmatched. This CDR3 region has 14 residues. The CDR3 sequence: CSAISGGALHEQYF. Here the CDR3 DNA reads TGCAGCGCTATTAGCGGGGGGGCCCTCCACGAGCAGTACTTC.

The rearrangement links TRBV5-1 to TRBJ2-1; possibly TRBD2 for D (5 bases). Trimming pared 4 bases from V and 8 bases from J, leaving 25 bases between. This CDR3 is built from 17 residues. Per the germline V gene, CDR1 is SGHRS and CDR2 is YFSETQ. In DNA, the CDR3 is TGCGCCAGCAGCAATGGACGTAGGACTGCCCTATCGCATGAGCAGTTCTTC. This encodes CASSNGRRTALSHEQFF. The complete variable domain, with remaining parts taken from reference TRBV5-1 and TRBJ2-1, reads KAGVTQTPRYLIKTRGQQVTLSCSPISGHRSVSWYQQTPGQGLQFLFEYFSETQRNKGNFPGRFSGRQFSNSRSEMNVSTLELGDSALYLCASSNGRRTALSHEQFFGPGTRLTVL.

The chain links TRBV6-5 to TRBJ1-2; D unclear. CDR3 length: 13 residues. Germline CDR1 is MNHEY and CDR2 is SVGAGI. Trimming pared 2 bases from V and 5 bases from J, leaving 9 bases between. The CDR3 bases are TGTGCCAGCAGTTACAGGACCGAGTATGGCTACACCTTC. Protein: CASSYRTEYGYTF.

V is TRBV28 and J is TRBJ1-1, with a possible D match to TRBD1 (6 bases). This CDR3 contains 15 residues. CDR1 is MDHEN, CDR2 SYDVKM, per germline. Trimming cost V 6 bases and J 0 bases, with 14 bases left between them. The CDR3 DNA is TGTGCCAGCAGCTTCCCCGGACAGATGAACACTGAAGCTTTCTTT. Translation gives CASSFPGQMNTEAFF.

This sequence joins TRBV5-1 and TRBJ1-1; D uncertain. The germline V gene has CDR1 SGHRS and CDR2 YFSETQ. This CDR3 comprises 13 residues. The ends were cut back, 6 bases at V and 1 base at J, with 10 bases in the middle. This CDR3 reads CASTGSWNTEAFF. The CDR3, as DNA: TGCGCCAGCACCGGCTCATGGAACACTGAAGCTTTCTTT.

CDR3: CARQGNTIYF. The DNA of the CDR3 is TGTGCCAGGCAAGGAAACACCATATATTTT. The chain employs TRBV27 and TRBJ1-3; D is ambiguous. This CDR3 region has 10 residues. V was pared by 9 bases and J by 4 bases, with 4 bases between. CDR1 and CDR2 (germline): MNHEY, SMNVEV (reference sequence).